Listed here is a single T cell receptor beta chain. The antigen is unknown. The germline CDR1 and CDR2 sequences are SQVTM and ANQGSEA. Unmatched junction bases numbered 7, after V lost 7 bases and J lost 3 bases. CDR3 length equals 14 residues. The sample belongs to a study of T cell repertoires in cytomegalovirus infection. For the study at large: Indications came from public TCR beta signatures; they pointed to CMV infection and to a matching HLA type. Study-wide results and caveats: Across the ex vivo response, the dominant clonotypes were HLA-C-restricted CMV-specific TCR beta clonotypes. Totalled public TCR beta family frequency picked out people who carried CMV plus the relevant HLA.

TCRdb ran MiXCR on the reads and lists one entry per CDR3 protein. Of about 920,000 distinct CDR3 sequences detected, roughly 30% appear once; the ten largest clones hold around an eighth. The V and J genes are TRBV29-1 and TRBJ2-1; TRBD1 matches at 9 bases. The origin of this receptor is a human donor in good health (CMV status not recorded). Some clones in this sample may be carry-over from other donors' samples. The sequences come from cultured CD8+ T cells from PBMCs, collected from culture after CMV antigen stimulation. The CDR3 sequence is CSDHGTGFYNEQFF. The CDR3 bases are TGCAGCGACCACGGGACAGGGTTCTACAATGAGCAGTTCTTC.